This T cell receptor beta chain is drawn from a study of technical replicates of blood from several donors. Per the germline V gene, CDR1 is MNHNS and CDR2 is SASEGT. The CDR3 covers 13 residues. The trim removed 11 bases at V and 1 base at J, leaving 7 bases unmatched. TCRdb's copy holds only in-frame clones and misses some; the assay was immunoSEQ multiplex PCR. The data contain some 66,000 clones, 95% to 98% of them seen just once; the ten biggest clones take up 0.16%. The gene calls are TRBV6-1 and TRBJ1-1, with 7 bases that match TRBD1. Sequencing was done on a sample of T cells isolated from PBMCs. This receptor was obtained from a human donor in good health. The CDR3 here is CAAVGQANTEAFF. The CDR3 DNA reads as TGTGCCGCCGTAGGACAGGCGAACACTGAAGCTTTCTTT.